This passage covers 15 T cell receptor beta chains from one sample sequenced in a study of technical replicates of blood from four donors. The assay was immunoSEQ multiplex PCR, and TCRdb's table has in-frame clones only and misses some. The data hold fewer than 100,000 clones, with more than 90% observed a single time. The sample taken for sequencing was T cells isolated from PBMCs. The receptors were sampled from a human donor in good health.

This chain connects TRBV9 to TRBJ2-4; D ambiguous. V was pared by 0 bases and J by 0 bases, with 7 bases between. CDR1 and CDR2 from the germline V gene are SGDLS and YYNGEE. The CDR3 has 15 residues. Here the CDR3 reads CASSVDQAAKNIQYF. CDR3 coding DNA: TGTGCCAGCAGCGTAGACCAAGCAGCCAAAAACATTCAGTACTTC.

The CDR3 is CASIYRGENTEAFF. In DNA, the CDR3 is TGTGCCAGCATCTACAGGGGTGAGAACACTGAAGCTTTCTTT. V usage is TRBV6-5 and J usage is TRBJ1-1; 7 bases map to TRBD1. The CDR3 is 14 residues long. The ends lost 7 bases at V and 1 base at J; junction bases unmatched: 6. Germline CDR1 and CDR2: MNHEY and SVGAGI.

The chain combines TRBV5-4 with TRBJ1-3; 7 bases are a match to TRBD1. Germline V gives CDR1 SGHNT, CDR2 YYREEE (reference sequence). Trimming removed 5 bases from V and 0 bases from J; junction bases left unmatched: 8. This CDR3 has 16 amino acids. CDR3 DNA sequence: TGTGCCAGCAGTCTGACAGGGATCAACTCTGGAAACACCATATATTTT. Translated, it gives CASSLTGINSGNTIYF.

The rearrangement uses TRBV10-2 and TRBJ1-2; D not certain. V lost 3 bases to trimming and J lost 8 bases, with 7 bases between them. From germline, CDR1 is WSHSY and CDR2 SAAADI. The CDR3 length is 11 residues. CDR3 sequence: CASSDWPGYTF. The CDR3 DNA is TGCGCCAGCAGTGACTGGCCGGGCTACACCTTC.

V is TRBV7-9 and J is TRBJ2-5; 8 bases match TRBD2. This CDR3 has 14 residues. After removal of 2 bases from V and 1 base from J, the junction contained 0 bases not matched to a gene. Germline values: CDR1 SEHNR, CDR2 FQNEAQ (reference sequence). CDR3 in amino acids: CASSLREGQETQYF. In DNA form, the CDR3 reads TGTGCCAGCAGCTTACGGGAGGGCCAAGAGACCCAGTACTTC.

This clone was observed a single time. The rearrangement joins TRBV7-9 to TRBJ2-5; D unclear. CDR3 size: 15 residues. V lost 1 base and J lost 4, with 13 bases in between. Germline CDR1 is SEHNR and CDR2 is FQNEAQ (reference sequence). The CDR3 DNA follows: TGTGCCAGCAGCTTAGGTTCGGATTCGGGAGAGACCCAGTACTTC. Protein sequence: CASSLGSDSGETQYF.

This clone was counted once. V gene TRBV6-5 combines with J gene TRBJ1-1; the D gene is possibly TRBD1 (6 bases). Germline V gene sequence: CDR1 MNHEY, CDR2 SVGAGI. V shed 2 bases and J shed 0 bases, with 13 bases lying between them. The CDR3 has 16 amino acids. The CDR3 region is CASSYTGFSVNTEAFF. In nucleotides, the CDR3 is TGTGCCAGCAGTTACACAGGGTTCTCCGTGAACACTGAAGCTTTCTTT.

The chain combines TRBV27 with TRBJ1-2; tentative D call: TRBD1 (5 bases). V lost 2 bases and J 7 bases, leaving 11 bases between the germline ends. Germline CDR1 MNHEY, CDR2 SMNVEV (reference sequence). The CDR3 length is 13 residues. CDR3 protein: CASSLGGLGGYTF. The CDR3 DNA reads TGTGCCAGCAGTTTAGGGGGGTTAGGTGGCTACACCTTC.

The J gene is TRBJ2-3, the V gene TRBV5-1; 10 nucleotides line up with TRBD2. Germline values: CDR1 SGHRS, CDR2 YFSETQ. The CDR3 has 17 amino acids. V trimming: 7 bases; J trimming: 2 bases; junction bases outside the gene matches: 13. The CDR3: CASAHSVAGGDTDTQYF. DNA for the CDR3: TGCGCCAGCGCCCATTCGGTAGCGGGGGGTGACACAGATACGCAGTATTTT.

On this clone: The identical CDR3 is also encoded by other nucleotide sequences in the sample. The chain joins TRBV5-1 to TRBJ2-3; TRBD1 matches 7 bases. V dropped 0 bases and J dropped 5; count of bases not matched to a gene: 3. The CDR3 extends over 14 amino acids. CDR1 and CDR2 (germline): SGHRS, YFSETQ. The CDR3, as DNA: TGCGCCAGCAGCTTGGGGACAGGACTAGATACGCAGTATTTT. It translates to CASSLGTGLDTQYF.

DNA of the CDR3: TGTGCCAGCAGCCCGAGCGCCCAAGCCTACGAGCAGTACTTC. Its protein is CASSPSAQAYEQYF. The chain uses TRBV5-5 and TRBJ2-7; no reliable D call. V gave up 4 bases and J gave up 2 bases, with 13 bases separating them. The CDR3 is 14 residues long. From germline, CDR1 is SGHKS and CDR2 YYEKEE (reference sequence).

This chain links TRBV27 with TRBJ1-6; D call uncertain. V shed 3 bases and J shed 7 bases, with 13 bases lying between them. Germline CDR1 reads MNHEY; CDR2 reads SMNVEV (reference sequence). This CDR3 contains 15 residues. CDR3 loop: CASSLGSGNNSPLHF. CDR3 bases: TGTGCCAGCAGTTTGGGGAGCGGGAACAATTCACCCCTCCACTTT.

This rearrangement joins TRBV4-1 to TRBJ2-1, with D tentatively TRBD1 (6 bases). The CDR3 runs to 16 residues. Deletions cut 0 bases from V and 4 bases from J, with 13 bases between. The V gene's germline CDR1 is MGHRA and CDR2 YSYEKL. Here the CDR3 reads CASSQDLTGVYNEQFF. CDR3 coding DNA: TGCGCCAGCAGCCAAGATCTGACAGGCGTGTACAATGAGCAGTTCTTC.

This rearrangement joins TRBV5-1 to TRBJ1-2, with 8 nucleotides matching TRBD1. Germline assignment: CDR1 SGHRS and CDR2 YFSETQ. The CDR3 covers 16 residues. Trimming cost V 0 bases and J 4 bases; bases outside gene matches: 8. CDR3 amino acids: CASSLDGLQGGYGYTF. The CDR3 DNA follows: TGCGCCAGCAGCTTGGATGGTTTACAGGGGGGCTATGGCTACACCTTC.

The chain joins TRBV30 to TRBJ2-2, with a weak D call TRBD2 (7 bases). The ends were cut back, 5 bases at V and 1 base at J, with 14 bases in the middle. Germline-derived CDR1 and CDR2 are GTSNPN and SVGIG (reference sequence). This CDR3 is 15 amino acids long. This chain's CDR3 is CAWGSGGWNTGELFF. The CDR3 DNA reads as TGTGCCTGGGGGTCGGGGGGCTGGAACACCGGGGAGCTGTTTTTT.